What follows are 23 T cell receptor beta chains derived from one specimen sequenced in a study of control samples from healthy donors and cancer patients. The repertoire was sequenced with immunoSEQ multiplex PCR; TCRdb's copy has only in-frame clones and lacks some. The sample records about 120,000 clones, around 87% being singletons. Sequenced material: PBMCs. The receptor source for this set is a woman aged 45 to 65 with colorectal cancer.

The chain uses TRBV6-5 and TRBJ1-2; D gene uncertain. V was trimmed by 2 bases and J by 4 bases, leaving 11 bases between them. This CDR3 is 14 amino acids long. Germline CDR1 MNHEY, CDR2 SVGAGI. The CDR3 loop is CASSYKTEIYGYTF. The CDR3 DNA reads TGTGCCAGCAGTTACAAAACCGAAATCTATGGCTACACCTTC.

The J gene is TRBJ1-5, the V gene TRBV27; D is possibly TRBD1 (6 bases). CDR1 is MNHEY and CDR2 is SMNVEV in the germline V gene (reference sequence). V lost 3 bases and J lost 7, with 10 bases in between. This CDR3 is 13 amino acids long. The CDR3 loop reads CASSFAGGQPQHF. CDR3 DNA: TGTGCCAGCAGTTTCGCGGGGGGCCAGCCCCAGCATTTT.

The rearrangement joins TRBV2 to TRBJ2-7, with 9 nucleotides matching TRBD1. Germline CDR1 reads SNHLY; CDR2 reads FYNNEI. The CDR3 contains 13 residues. J gave up 3 bases and V 10 bases, and 7 bases lay outside the gene matches. In DNA, the CDR3 is TGTGCCAATGGACAGGGGATAAACTACGAGCAGTACTTC. This translates into CANGQGINYEQYF.

This clone was detected once. The V call is TRBV28, the J call TRBJ2-3; D is possibly TRBD1 (6 bases). This CDR3 contains 13 residues. Germline V lookup: CDR1 MDHEN, CDR2 SYDVKM. V shed 8 bases and J shed 0 bases, with 9 bases lying between them. The CDR3 DNA is TGTGCCAGCGGACAGCCGAGCACAGATACGCAGTATTTT. It codes for CASGQPSTDTQYF.

The chain joins TRBV7-6 to TRBJ2-1; 8 nucleotides line up with TRBD2. The ends lost 7 bases at V and 8 bases at J; junction bases unmatched: 19. This CDR3 has 17 residues. Germline V gene lookup returns CDR1 SGHVS and CDR2 FNYEAQ. This chain's CDR3 is CASTWGGGRARADEQFF. In nucleotides, the CDR3 is TGTGCCAGCACTTGGGGCGGGGGGAGAGCCCGAGCGGATGAGCAGTTCTTC. The variable domain in full, completed from reference TRBV7-6 and TRBJ2-1, reads GAGVSQSPRYKVTKRGQDVALRCDPISGHVSLYWYRQALGQGPEFLTYFNYEAQQDKSGLPNDRFSAERPEGSISTLTIQRTEQRDSAMYRCASTWGGGRARADEQFFGPGTRLTVL.

The V gene is TRBV10-2, the J gene TRBJ2-3; D is unclear. This CDR3 comprises 14 residues. The V end lost 10 bases, the J end lost 0 bases, and 14 bases lay between the germline ends. CDR1 and CDR2 (germline): WSHSY, SAAADI. The CDR3 nucleotides are TGCGCCACGGCGGCATATACTAGCACAGATACGCAGTATTTT. This gives the protein CATAAYTSTDTQYF.

The gene calls are TRBV6-5 and TRBJ1-3, with D possibly TRBD1 on 6 matching bases. There are 13 residues in the CDR3. Trimming removed 9 bases at V and 2 bases at J, with 11 bases between. Germline values: CDR1 MNHEY, CDR2 SVGAGI. CDR3 in amino acids: CASGTQPGNTIYF. For the CDR3, the DNA is TGTGCCAGTGGGACACAACCTGGAAACACCATATATTTT.

The chain has TRBV28 and TRBJ1-4; 7 bases line up with TRBD1. The CDR3 has 21 amino acids. The germline V gene has CDR1 MDHEN and CDR2 SYDVKM. The V gene end was trimmed by 3 bases and the J gene end by 2 bases; junction bases not matched to a gene: 21. The DNA of the CDR3 is TGTGCCAGCAGTTTCCCGGGAGGGGTCTGGACAGGTGTATCGACTAATGAAAAACTGTTTTTT. Its translation: CASSFPGGVWTGVSTNEKLFF.

This chain links TRBV3-1 (or the pseudogene TRBV3-2) with TRBJ2-3; tentatively, D is TRBD1 (5 bases). The CDR3 length is 16 residues. V lost 1 base to trimming and J lost 5 bases, with 16 bases between them. Looked up from germline, CDR1 is LGHDT and CDR2 is YNNKEL (reference sequence). In DNA, the CDR3 is TGTGCCAGCAGCCAAGGACACCCGCAAACAGGAGATACGCAGTATTTT. Translating it yields CASSQGHPQTGDTQYF.

The rearrangement links TRBV18 to TRBJ2-1, with TRBD2 matching over 12 bases. Germline CDR1 and CDR2: KGHSH and LQKENI. J lost 4 bases, V lost 3 bases, and 1 base had no gene match. The CDR3 is 15 amino acids. CDR3 in DNA: TGTGCCAGCTCACCTCTAGCGGGGGGGTACAATGAGCAGTTCTTC. Translation: CASSPLAGGYNEQFF.

The CDR3 DNA is TGTGCCACCAGTGCCACAGGGGGGACCGGGGAGCTGTTTTTT. It specifies CATSATGGTGELFF. The chain combines TRBV24-1 with TRBJ2-2, with TRBD1 matching over 8 bases. The CDR3 has 14 residues. J was trimmed by 5 bases and V by 5 bases; bases with no gene match: 3. CDR1 and CDR2 (germline): KGHDR, SFDVKD.

The J gene is TRBJ1-5, the V gene TRBV6-1; 7 positions match TRBD1. V trimming: 4 bases; J trimming: 4 bases; junction bases outside the gene matches: 13. The CDR3 is 17 amino acids. In germline, CDR1 is MNHNS, CDR2 SASEGT. The CDR3 here is CASSGTGHARYNQPQHF. The DNA for the CDR3 is TGTGCCAGCAGTGGGACAGGACATGCCCGATATAATCAGCCCCAGCATTTT.

The rearrangement uses TRBV30 and TRBJ1-1; TRBD1 matches at 7 bases. J gave up 8 bases and V 2 bases, and 8 bases lay outside the gene matches. The CDR3 length is 13 residues. Looked up from germline, CDR1 is GTSNPN and CDR2 is SVGIG (reference sequence). The CDR3 nucleotides read TGTGCCTGGAGTCCGAACAGGGGTAGGGAAGCTTTCTTT. Protein sequence: CAWSPNRGREAFF.

This clone was counted a single time. The chain has TRBV3-1 (or the pseudogene TRBV3-2) and TRBJ2-7, with TRBD2 matching 7 bases. CDR3 length: 15 amino acids. V trimming: 0 bases; J trimming: 5 bases; junction bases outside the gene matches: 7. Germline V lookup: CDR1 LGHDT, CDR2 YNNKEL (reference sequence). As DNA, the CDR3 is TGTGCCAGCAGCCAAGAGGGGCGGGAGAGCGACGAGCAGTACTTC. It translates to CASSQEGRESDEQYF.

CDR3 loop: CASSEDLTTTYEQYF. CDR3 nucleotides: TGTGCCAGCAGTGAAGACTTAACGACGACCTACGAGCAGTACTTC. This chain connects TRBV2 to TRBJ2-7, with D uncertain. V lost 1 base, J lost 2 bases, and 12 bases lay in between. The CDR3 loop spans 15 amino acids. CDR1 is SNHLY, CDR2 FYNNEI, per germline.

The chain carries TRBV5-4 and TRBJ1-1; no clear D. The CDR3 length is 13 residues. V gave up 4 bases and J gave up 1 base, with 8 bases separating them. CDR1 is SGHNT, CDR2 YYREEE, per germline (reference sequence). The DNA for the CDR3 is TGTGCCAGCAGCCGGGCCTGGAACACTGAAGCTTTCTTT. It codes for CASSRAWNTEAFF.

The gene calls are TRBV2 and TRBJ1-1; D ambiguous. Per germline, CDR1 SNHLY and CDR2 FYNNEI. Trimming removed 6 bases from V and 0 bases from J, with 14 bases in between. This CDR3 contains 15 residues. This chain's CDR3 is CASRGSVVVNTEAFF. For the CDR3, the DNA is TGTGCCAGCAGGGGCTCTGTGGTGGTGAACACTGAAGCTTTCTTT. The full variable domain, rest sourced from reference TRBV2 and TRBJ1-1, is EPEVTQTPSHQVTQMGQEVILRCVPISNHLYFYWYRQILGQKVEFLVSFYNNEISEKSEIFDDQFSVERPDGSNFTLKIRSTKLEDSAMYFCASRGSVVVNTEAFFGQGTRLTVV.

The chain's CDR3 is CASTIAGERVNEQFF. The CDR3 DNA sequence: TGTGCCAGCACTATAGCGGGAGAAAGGGTCAATGAGCAGTTCTTC. This chain connects TRBV28 to TRBJ2-1; 9 nucleotides match TRBD2. The V gene's germline CDR1 is MDHEN and CDR2 SYDVKM. The CDR3 sequence is 15 residues long. Trimming cost V 7 bases and J 6 bases; bases outside gene matches: 10.

The chain is built from TRBV27 and TRBJ2-7, with D perhaps matching TRBD2 (6 bases). The CDR3 runs 14 residues. Germline lookup yields CDR1 MNHEY and CDR2 SMNVEV (reference sequence). V lost 6 bases and J lost 6, with 18 bases in between. The CDR3 spells CASRGPGGNGEQYF. Written as DNA, the CDR3 is TGTGCCAGCAGGGGGCCTGGCGGGAATGGCGAGCAGTACTTC.

V gene TRBV15 combines with J gene TRBJ2-2, with unresolved D. V was shortened by 3 bases and J by 5 bases, with 4 bases between the two germline ends. This CDR3 has 12 residues. Germline assignment: CDR1 LNHNV and CDR2 YYDKDF (reference sequence). CDR3 loop: CATSRLTGELFF. In DNA form, the CDR3 reads TGTGCCACCAGCAGGTTAACCGGGGAGCTGTTTTTT.

This clone was detected a few times. This rearrangement joins TRBV19 to TRBJ1-5; D not resolved. The CDR3 consists of 16 residues. CDR1 LNHDA and CDR2 SQIVND come from the germline V gene (reference sequence). Between the trimmed V and J ends, which lost 5 bases and 7 bases, there was a span of 21 bases. The CDR3 sequence is CASSPPFGRAVQPQHF. The CDR3 DNA sequence: TGTGCCAGTAGTCCCCCTTTCGGTAGGGCTGTGCAGCCCCAGCATTTT.

CDR3 residues: CASSVSSGGAIDTQYF. The CDR3 DNA is TGTGCCAGCAGTGTCTCTAGCGGGGGGGCTATTGATACGCAGTATTTT. The chain uses TRBV6-1 and TRBJ2-3; 12 bases agree with TRBD2. J gave up 6 bases and V 4 bases, and 8 bases lay outside the gene matches. This CDR3 spans 16 amino acids. CDR1 is MNHNS and CDR2 is SASEGT in the germline V gene.

The rearrangement links TRBV15 to TRBJ2-3; unclear D gene. V dropped 1 base and J dropped 0 bases, with 11 bases sitting between them. The CDR3 runs 16 residues. Germline loops: CDR1 LNHNV, CDR2 YYDKDF (reference sequence). The CDR3 here is CATSRARSVSTDTQYF. The CDR3 nucleotides read TGTGCCACCAGCAGAGCCCGGAGCGTCAGCACAGATACGCAGTATTTT.